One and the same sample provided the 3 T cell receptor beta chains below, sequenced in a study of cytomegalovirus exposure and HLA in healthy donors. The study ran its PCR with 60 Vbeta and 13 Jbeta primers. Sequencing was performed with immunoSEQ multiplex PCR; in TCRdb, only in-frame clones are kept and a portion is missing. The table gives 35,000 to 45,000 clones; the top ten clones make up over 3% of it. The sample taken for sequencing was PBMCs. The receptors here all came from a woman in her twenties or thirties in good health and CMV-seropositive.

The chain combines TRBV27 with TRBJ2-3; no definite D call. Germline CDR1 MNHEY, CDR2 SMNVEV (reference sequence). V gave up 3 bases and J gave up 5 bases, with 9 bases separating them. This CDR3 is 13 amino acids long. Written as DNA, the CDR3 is TGTGCCAGCAGTTTTGTCAGTGGAGATACGCAGTATTTT. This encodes CASSFVSGDTQYF.

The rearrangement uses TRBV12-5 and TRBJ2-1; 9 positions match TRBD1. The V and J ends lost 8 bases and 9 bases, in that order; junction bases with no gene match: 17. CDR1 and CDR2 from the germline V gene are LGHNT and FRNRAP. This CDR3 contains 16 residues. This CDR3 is CASNSGTGYSGGEQFF. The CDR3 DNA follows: TGTGCTAGTAACTCGGGGACAGGGTATTCGGGCGGTGAGCAGTTCTTC.

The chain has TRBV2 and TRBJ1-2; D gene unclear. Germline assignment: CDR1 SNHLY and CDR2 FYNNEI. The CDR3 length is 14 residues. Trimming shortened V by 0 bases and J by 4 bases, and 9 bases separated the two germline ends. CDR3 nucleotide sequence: TGTGCCAGCAGTGAAGCGCGGCAGAGCTATGGCTACACCTTC. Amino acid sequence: CASSEARQSYGYTF.